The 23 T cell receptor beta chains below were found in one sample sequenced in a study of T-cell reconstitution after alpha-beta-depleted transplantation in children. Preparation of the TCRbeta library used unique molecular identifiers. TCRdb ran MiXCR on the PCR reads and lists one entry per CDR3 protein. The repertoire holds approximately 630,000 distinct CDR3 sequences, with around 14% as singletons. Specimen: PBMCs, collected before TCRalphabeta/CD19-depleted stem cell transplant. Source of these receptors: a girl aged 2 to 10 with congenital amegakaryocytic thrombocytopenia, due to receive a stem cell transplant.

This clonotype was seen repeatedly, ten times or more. CDR3 protein: CASSFPGLAYNEQFF. In DNA form, the CDR3 reads TGCGCCAGCAGCTTTCCGGGACTAGCCTACAATGAGCAGTTCTTC. The chain has TRBV5-1 and TRBJ2-1; 8 positions match TRBD2. After removal of 2 bases from V and 2 bases from J, the junction contained 3 bases not matched to a gene. Germline values: CDR1 SGHRS, CDR2 YFSETQ. CDR3 size: 15 residues.

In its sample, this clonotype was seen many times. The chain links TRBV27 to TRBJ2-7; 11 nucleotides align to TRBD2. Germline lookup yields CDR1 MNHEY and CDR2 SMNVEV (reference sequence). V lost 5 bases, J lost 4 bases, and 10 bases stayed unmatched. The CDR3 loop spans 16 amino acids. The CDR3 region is CASSPRLAGIHYEQYF. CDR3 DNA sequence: TGTGCCAGCAGTCCCCGACTAGCGGGGATACATTACGAGCAGTACTTC.

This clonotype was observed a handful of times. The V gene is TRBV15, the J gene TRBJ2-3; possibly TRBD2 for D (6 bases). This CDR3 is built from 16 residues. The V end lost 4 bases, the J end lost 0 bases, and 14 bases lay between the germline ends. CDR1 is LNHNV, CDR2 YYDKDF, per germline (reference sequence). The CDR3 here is CATSTEPGDSTDTQYF. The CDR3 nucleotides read TGTGCCACCAGCACCGAACCGGGGGACAGCACAGATACGCAGTATTTT.

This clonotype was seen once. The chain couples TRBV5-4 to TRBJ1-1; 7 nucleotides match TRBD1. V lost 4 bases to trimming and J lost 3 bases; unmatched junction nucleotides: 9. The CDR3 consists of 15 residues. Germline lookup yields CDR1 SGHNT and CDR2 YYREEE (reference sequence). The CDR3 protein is CASSRAGGIDTEAFF. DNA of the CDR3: TGTGCCAGCAGCCGCGCAGGGGGAATAGACACTGAAGCTTTCTTT.

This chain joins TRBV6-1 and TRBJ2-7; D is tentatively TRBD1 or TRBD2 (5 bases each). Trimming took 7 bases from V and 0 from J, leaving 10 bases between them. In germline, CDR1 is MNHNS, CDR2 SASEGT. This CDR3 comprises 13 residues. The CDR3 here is CASKGRSSYEQYF. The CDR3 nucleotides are TGTGCCAGCAAGGGACGGAGCTCCTACGAGCAGTACTTC.

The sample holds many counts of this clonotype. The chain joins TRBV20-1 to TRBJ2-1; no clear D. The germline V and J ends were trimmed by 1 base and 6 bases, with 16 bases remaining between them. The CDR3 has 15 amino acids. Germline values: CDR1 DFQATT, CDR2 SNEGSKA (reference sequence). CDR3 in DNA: TGCAGTGCTAGAGGGGGAATAAGGGATTCCAATGAGCAGTTCTTC. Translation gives CSARGGIRDSNEQFF.

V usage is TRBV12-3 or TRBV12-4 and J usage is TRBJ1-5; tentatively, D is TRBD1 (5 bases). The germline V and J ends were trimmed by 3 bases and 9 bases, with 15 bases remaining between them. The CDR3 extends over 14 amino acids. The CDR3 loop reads CASSLGRVGLPQHF. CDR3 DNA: TGTGCCAGCAGTTTGGGCAGGGTAGGTCTGCCCCAGCATTTT.

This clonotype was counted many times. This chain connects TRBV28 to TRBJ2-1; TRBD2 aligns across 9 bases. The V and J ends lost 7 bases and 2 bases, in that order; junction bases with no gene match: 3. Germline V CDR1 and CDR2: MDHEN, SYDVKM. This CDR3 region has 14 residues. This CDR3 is CASTSGNTYNEQFF. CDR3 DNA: TGTGCCAGCACTAGCGGGAACACCTACAATGAGCAGTTCTTC.

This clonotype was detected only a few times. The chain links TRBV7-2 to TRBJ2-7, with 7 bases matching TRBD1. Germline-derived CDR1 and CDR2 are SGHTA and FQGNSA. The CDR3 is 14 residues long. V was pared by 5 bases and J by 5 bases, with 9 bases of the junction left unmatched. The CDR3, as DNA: TGTGCCAGCAGCCTCGGGACAGCCGAAAACGAGCAGTACTTC. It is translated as CASSLGTAENEQYF.

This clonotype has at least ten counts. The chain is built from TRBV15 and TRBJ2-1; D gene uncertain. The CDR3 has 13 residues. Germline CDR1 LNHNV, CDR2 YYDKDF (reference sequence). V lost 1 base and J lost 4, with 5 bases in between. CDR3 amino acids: CATSRAVYNEQFF. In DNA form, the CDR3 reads TGTGCCACCAGCAGAGCCGTGTACAATGAGCAGTTCTTC.

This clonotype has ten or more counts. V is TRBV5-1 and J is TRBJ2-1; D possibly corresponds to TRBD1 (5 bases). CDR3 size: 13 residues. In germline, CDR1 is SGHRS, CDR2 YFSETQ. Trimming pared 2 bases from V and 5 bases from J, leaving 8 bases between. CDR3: CASSFDSDNEQFF. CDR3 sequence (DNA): TGCGCCAGCAGCTTTGACAGCGACAATGAGCAGTTCTTC.

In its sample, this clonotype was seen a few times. The CDR3 region is CASSLGDGLLYEQYF. The CDR3 bases are TGTGCCAGCAGCTTGGGGGACGGACTTCTTTACGAGCAGTACTTC. The chain employs TRBV7-9 and TRBJ2-7; perhaps D is TRBD1 or TRBD2 (5 bases each). The V and J ends lost 3 bases and 4 bases respectively, with 16 bases between them. This CDR3 contains 15 residues. The germline gives CDR1 SEHNR, CDR2 FQNEAQ (reference sequence). The complete variable domain, with remaining parts taken from reference TRBV7-9 and TRBJ2-7, reads DTGVSQNPRHKITKRGQNVTFRCDPISEHNRLYWYRQTLGQGPEFLTYFQNEAQLEKSRLLSDRFSAERPKGSFSTLEIQRTEQGDSAMYLCASSLGDGLLYEQYFGPGTRLTVT.

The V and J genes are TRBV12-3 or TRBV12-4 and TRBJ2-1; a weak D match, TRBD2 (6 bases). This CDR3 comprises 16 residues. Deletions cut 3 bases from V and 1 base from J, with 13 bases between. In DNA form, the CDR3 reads TGTGCCAGCAGTTTTGATAGCGGAGGGTCCTACAATGAGCAGTTCTTC. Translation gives CASSFDSGGSYNEQFF.

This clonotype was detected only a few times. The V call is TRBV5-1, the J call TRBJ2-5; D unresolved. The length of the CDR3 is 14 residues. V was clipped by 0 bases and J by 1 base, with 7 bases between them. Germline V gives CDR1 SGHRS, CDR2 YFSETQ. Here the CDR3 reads CASSLAVTQETQYF. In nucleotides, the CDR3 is TGCGCCAGCAGCTTGGCGGTGACCCAAGAGACCCAGTACTTC.

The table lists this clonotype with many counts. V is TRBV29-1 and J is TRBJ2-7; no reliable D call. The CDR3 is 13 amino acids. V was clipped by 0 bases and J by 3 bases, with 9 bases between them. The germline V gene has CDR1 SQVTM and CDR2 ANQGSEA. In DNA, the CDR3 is TGCAGCGTTGAAGATGACCCGGGCTACGAGCAGTACTTC. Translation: CSVEDDPGYEQYF.

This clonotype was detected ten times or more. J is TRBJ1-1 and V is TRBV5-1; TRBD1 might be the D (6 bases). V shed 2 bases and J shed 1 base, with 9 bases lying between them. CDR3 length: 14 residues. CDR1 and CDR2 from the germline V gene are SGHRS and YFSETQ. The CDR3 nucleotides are TGCGCCAGCAGCTTAGACAGGCCGAACACTGAAGCTTTCTTT. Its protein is CASSLDRPNTEAFF.

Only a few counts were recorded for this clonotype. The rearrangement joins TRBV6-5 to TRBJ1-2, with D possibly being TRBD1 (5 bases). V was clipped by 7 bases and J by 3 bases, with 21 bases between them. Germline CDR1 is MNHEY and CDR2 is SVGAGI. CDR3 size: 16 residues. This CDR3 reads CASTHFRADGDYGYTF. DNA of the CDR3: TGTGCCAGCACTCACTTCAGGGCAGACGGGGACTATGGCTACACCTTC.

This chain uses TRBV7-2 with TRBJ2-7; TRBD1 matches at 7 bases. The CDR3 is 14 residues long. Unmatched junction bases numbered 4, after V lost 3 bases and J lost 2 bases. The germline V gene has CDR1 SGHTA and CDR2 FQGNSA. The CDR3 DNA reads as TGTGCCAGCAGCTTGGGGACAGACCCCTACGAGCAGTACTTC. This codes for CASSLGTDPYEQYF.

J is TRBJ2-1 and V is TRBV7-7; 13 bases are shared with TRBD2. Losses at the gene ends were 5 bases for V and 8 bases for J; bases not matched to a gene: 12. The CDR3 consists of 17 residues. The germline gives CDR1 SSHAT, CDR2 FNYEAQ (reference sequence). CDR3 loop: CASSPRTSGRLAYEQFF. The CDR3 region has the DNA TGTGCCAGCAGCCCGCGGACTAGCGGGAGACTCGCGTATGAGCAGTTCTTC.

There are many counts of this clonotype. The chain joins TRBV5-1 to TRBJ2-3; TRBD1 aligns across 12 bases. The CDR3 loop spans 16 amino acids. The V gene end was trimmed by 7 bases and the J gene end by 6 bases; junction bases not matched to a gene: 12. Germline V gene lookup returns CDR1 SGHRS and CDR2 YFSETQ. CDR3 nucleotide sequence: TGCGCCAGCTCCCTGACGGGACAGGGGGCGATTGATACGCAGTATTTT. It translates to CASSLTGQGAIDTQYF.

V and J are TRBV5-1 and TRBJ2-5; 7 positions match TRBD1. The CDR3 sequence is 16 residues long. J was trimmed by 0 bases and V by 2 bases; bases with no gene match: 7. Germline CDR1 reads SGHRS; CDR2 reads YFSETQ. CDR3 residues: CASSFGRQGNQETQYF. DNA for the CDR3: TGCGCCAGCAGCTTCGGAAGACAGGGAAACCAAGAGACCCAGTACTTC.

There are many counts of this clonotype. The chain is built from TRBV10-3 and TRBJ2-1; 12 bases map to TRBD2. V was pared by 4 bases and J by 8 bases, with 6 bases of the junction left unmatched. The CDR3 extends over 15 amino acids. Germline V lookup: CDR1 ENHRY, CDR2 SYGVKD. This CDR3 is CAISASTSGSDEQFF. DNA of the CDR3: TGTGCCATCAGTGCCTCGACTAGCGGGAGCGATGAGCAGTTCTTC.

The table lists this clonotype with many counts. CDR3 sequence: CASSYRPTSGRVTGELFF. DNA for the CDR3: TGTGCCAGCAGTTACCGACCGACTAGCGGGAGGGTCACCGGGGAGCTGTTTTTT. The J gene is TRBJ2-2, the V gene TRBV6-5; the match to TRBD2 covers 14 bases. CDR3 size: 18 residues. With 2 bases clipped from V and 4 bases from J, the junction kept 6 bases outside the gene matches. Germline assignment: CDR1 MNHEY and CDR2 SVGAGI.